This TCR beta chain is drawn from a study of T cell repertoires in cytomegalovirus infection. Study in general: CMV infection and matching HLA type were both indicated by public TCR beta signatures. Study-level results: CMV-specific TCR beta clonotypes restricted by HLA-C were the ones dominating the ex vivo response. Carriers of CMV and the relevant HLA type were discriminated by public TCR beta frequency.

On this clonotype itself: Antigen specificity is unknown.

A single record per CDR3 protein comes from TCRdb applying MiXCR to the reads. The sample holds more than 650,000 distinct CDR3 sequences, roughly 35% seen once. The CDR3 contains 15 residues. With V trimmed by 3 bases and J by 2 bases, 7 bases remained unmatched. Germline V gives CDR1 SGHRS, CDR2 YFSETQ. The sequenced sample consisted of PBMCs. The chain recombines TRBV5-1 with TRBJ2-7, with 8 bases lining up with TRBD1. The clonotype originates from a human donor in good health (CMV status not recorded). Some clones in this sample may be carry-over from other donors' samples. CDR3 coding DNA: TGCGCCAGCAGCTGGACAGGGCACCACCCCTACGAGCAGTACTTC. This gives the protein CASSWTGHHPYEQYF.